These T cell receptor beta chains were read from a single sample in a study of T cells expressing NK-cell markers. TCRdb reworked the 5' RACE reads into one entry per CDR3 protein, no DNA. This table holds about 260,000 distinct CDR3 sequences. Sequenced material: blood T cells: a sorted CD56 or NKG2C T cell subset, CD4+ or CD8+ T cells, or bulk PBMC T cells (not recorded which). The receptors were sampled from a man aged 18 to 35 in good health. Both conserved end residues are part of each CDR3. Fields, in order: CDR3 protein, J gene, V gene.

CDR3aa: CASRGQQGIADTQYF
j_gene: TRBJ2-3
v_gene: TRBV12-3/TRBV12-4

CDR3aa: CASSVYRGETYEQYF
j_gene: TRBJ2-7
v_gene: TRBV7-2

CDR3aa: CSVESGTLSYNEQFF
j_gene: TRBJ2-1
v_gene: TRBV29-1

CDR3aa: CASSSPSGFTDTQYF
j_gene: TRBJ2-3
v_gene: TRBV12-3/TRBV12-4

CDR3aa: CSARNIAGRGPDTQYF
j_gene: TRBJ2-3
v_gene: TRBV20-1

CDR3aa: CASSLITPGLSSYNEQFF
j_gene: TRBJ2-1
v_gene: TRBV7-3

CDR3aa: CASSSRPRGDTQYF
j_gene: TRBJ2-3
v_gene: TRBV6-5

CDR3aa: CSAVLRDRANQPQHF
j_gene: TRBJ1-5
v_gene: TRBV20-1

CDR3aa: CASSPTIGGILRDSRQYF
j_gene: TRBJ2-7
v_gene: TRBV11-2

CDR3aa: CSVTDLYEQYF
j_gene: TRBJ2-7
v_gene: TRBV29-1

CDR3aa: CASSSHHREEQYF
j_gene: TRBJ2-7
v_gene: TRBV7-2

CDR3aa: CSAQPAANRAQETQYF
j_gene: TRBJ2-5
v_gene: TRBV20-1

CDR3aa: CSARDLLAVQFF
j_gene: TRBJ2-1
v_gene: TRBV20-1

CDR3aa: CASSLVSSGRYNEQFF
j_gene: TRBJ2-1
v_gene: TRBV7-2

CDR3aa: CATRLAGGVDTQYF
j_gene: TRBJ2-3
v_gene: TRBV10-3

CDR3aa: CSVLRGFDRVEQFF
j_gene: TRBJ2-1
v_gene: TRBV29-1

CDR3aa: CASSQDSNTEAFF
j_gene: TRBJ1-1
v_gene: TRBV5-4

CDR3aa: CSAAGTSGLGYEQYF
j_gene: TRBJ2-7
v_gene: TRBV20-1

CDR3aa: CASSQPGLAYEQFF
j_gene: TRBJ2-1
v_gene: TRBV5-1

CDR3aa: CASSVTGSNQPQHF
j_gene: TRBJ1-5
v_gene: TRBV25-1

CDR3aa: CASSQGLPTTDTQYF
j_gene: TRBJ2-3
v_gene: TRBV4-2

CDR3aa: CASSADLTPQHF
j_gene: TRBJ1-5
v_gene: TRBV12-3/TRBV12-4

CDR3aa: CASSLYPQSRGETQYF
j_gene: TRBJ2-5
v_gene: TRBV11-3

CDR3aa: CASGEALGGIGTGELFF
j_gene: TRBJ2-2
v_gene: TRBV10-2

CDR3aa: CAWSVRIGSYNEQFF
j_gene: TRBJ2-1
v_gene: TRBV30

CDR3aa: CASRPSTGPNEKLFF
j_gene: TRBJ1-4
v_gene: TRBV6-5

CDR3aa: CASSRGLQSSGANVLTF
j_gene: TRBJ2-6
v_gene: TRBV12-3/TRBV12-4

CDR3aa: CSADTLTGHLNTEAFF
j_gene: TRBJ1-1
v_gene: TRBV20-1

CDR3aa: CASSMGQGGTNEKLFF
j_gene: TRBJ1-4
v_gene: TRBV7-2

CDR3aa: CASSQGRRAFF
j_gene: TRBJ1-1
v_gene: TRBV12-3/TRBV12-4

CDR3aa: CASSPGTSGGGHTQYF
j_gene: TRBJ2-3
v_gene: TRBV6-2/TRBV6-3

CDR3aa: CASSAHSGQAINYGYTF
j_gene: TRBJ1-2
v_gene: TRBV6-1

CDR3aa: CASRTSGRSDEQFF
j_gene: TRBJ2-1
v_gene: TRBV6-5

CDR3aa: CSALKGAGGDTQYF
j_gene: TRBJ2-3
v_gene: TRBV20-1

CDR3aa: CASSGVFGTEAFF
j_gene: TRBJ1-1
v_gene: TRBV5-1

CDR3aa: CASSLDPGSGANVLTF
j_gene: TRBJ2-6
v_gene: TRBV5-6

CDR3aa: CASRPGTGIGEQFF
j_gene: TRBJ2-1
v_gene: TRBV12-3/TRBV12-4

CDR3aa: CASSSDILSGSKETQYF
j_gene: TRBJ2-5
v_gene: TRBV6-5

CDR3aa: CATSRDSPGGPPGEQFF
j_gene: TRBJ2-1
v_gene: TRBV15

CDR3aa: CSVEVLVGSYNEQFF
j_gene: TRBJ2-1
v_gene: TRBV29-1

CDR3aa: CASSGAGELFF
j_gene: TRBJ2-2
v_gene: TRBV6-1

CDR3aa: CAWKVGGNSPLHF
j_gene: TRBJ1-6
v_gene: TRBV30

CDR3aa: CASSISGVAEAFF
j_gene: TRBJ1-1
v_gene: TRBV19

CDR3aa: CASSLEDRIPGNTIYF
j_gene: TRBJ1-3
v_gene: TRBV7-8

CDR3aa: CSPNSLGVGGYTF
j_gene: TRBJ1-2
v_gene: TRBV20-1